The rows below give T cell receptor beta chains drawn from one sample of a study of blood T cell repertoires in COVID-19. Using immunoSEQ multiplex PCR, the repertoire was profiled, and TCRdb retains in-frame clones only, with some absent. Of some 270,000 clones listed, 80% to 85% are singletons. The sample taken for sequencing was PBMCs or T cells enriched from blood (not recorded which). Source of these receptors: a man aged 50 to 59 who had recovered from COVID-19. The CDR3 runs from the conserved cysteine through the conserved F or W. A D gene is named only where the DNA matches it firmly. Clone size is shown for a subset of rows, as once, few, many or a class of expanded clone.

>TRBD1|few|TRBV5-6|TRBJ1-2
TGTGCCAGCAGCCGTACCGGGACAGACCTTTTTGGCTACACCTTC
CASSRTGTDLFGYTF
>TRBD1|.|TRBV5-6|TRBJ1-5
TGTGCCAGCAGCTTACAGGGGACACCTCTTAGACCCCAGCATTTT
CASSLQGTPLRPQHF
>TRBD2|.|TRBV11-1|TRBJ2-1
TGTGCCAGCAGCTCGTCCGGGACTAGCGGGGGTGAGCAGTTCTTC
CASSSSGTSGGEQFF
>TRBD2|.|TRBV27|TRBJ2-1
TGTGCCAGCAGCGACCGACTAGCGTCGTATGAGCAGTTCTTC
CASSDRLASYEQFF
>TRBD2|.|TRBV7-9|TRBJ2-4
TGTGCCAGCAGCTTAACTAGCGGACCCGGGGTTGGAAACATTCAGTACTTC
CASSLTSGPGVGNIQYF
>.|.|TRBV6-5|TRBJ1-2
TGTGCCAGCAGTTTCATCGTACGTGGACTCTCTGGCTACACCTTC
CASSFIVRGLSGYTF
>.|.|TRBV5-6|TRBJ1-5
TGTGCCAGCAGCAACGCAGGGCGCAATCAGCCCCAGCATTTT
CASSNAGRNQPQHF
>.|.|TRBV30|TRBJ1-2
TGTGCCTGGAGTCAACAGGACTATGGCTACACCTTC
CAWSQQDYGYTF
>TRBD1|.|TRBV6-5|TRBJ2-7
TGTGCCAGCAGGACAGGGGCGAGGTACGAGCAGTACTTC
CASRTGARYEQYF
>.|.|TRBV11-2|TRBJ2-3
TGTGCCAGCAGCTTACCGAGCGGAAGCACAGATACGCAGTATTTT
CASSLPSGSTDTQYF
>TRBD1|.|TRBV9|TRBJ2-2
TGTGCCAGCAGCGTCGGGACAGGCGTGAACACCGGGGAGCTGTTTTTT
CASSVGTGVNTGELFF